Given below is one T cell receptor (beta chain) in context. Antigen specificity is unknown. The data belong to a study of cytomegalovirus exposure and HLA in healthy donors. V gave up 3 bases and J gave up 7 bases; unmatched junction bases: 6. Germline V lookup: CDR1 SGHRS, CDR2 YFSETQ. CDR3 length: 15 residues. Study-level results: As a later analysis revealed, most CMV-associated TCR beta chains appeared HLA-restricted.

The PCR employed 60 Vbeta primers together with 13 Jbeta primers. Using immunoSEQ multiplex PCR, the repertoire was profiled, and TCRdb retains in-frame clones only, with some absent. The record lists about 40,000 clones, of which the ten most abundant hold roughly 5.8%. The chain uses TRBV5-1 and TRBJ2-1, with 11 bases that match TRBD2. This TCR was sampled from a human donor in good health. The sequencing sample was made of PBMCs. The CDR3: CASSSGTSGRNEQFF. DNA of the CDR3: TGCGCCAGCAGCTCGGGGACTAGCGGAAGAAATGAGCAGTTCTTC.